This T cell receptor (beta chain) was sequenced during a study of blood T cell repertoires in COVID-19. Study summary: Collection of acute and convalescent COVID-19 samples took place in the United States, Italy and Spain. In each case, the material was cDNA or gDNA derived from T cells, B-cell-depleted T cells, or PBMCs.

The assay was immunoSEQ multiplex PCR, and TCRdb's table has in-frame clones only and misses some. The table lists about 190,000 clones, more than 85% of them singletons. Looked up from germline, CDR1 is WNHNN and CDR2 is SYGVQD (reference sequence). The CDR3 length is 13 residues. The V and J ends lost 2 bases and 4 bases, in that order; junction bases with no gene match: 1. The V and J genes are TRBV10-1 and TRBJ1-2, with TRBD1 identical over 7 bases. Sequencing was performed on peripheral blood. This TCR derives from a man aged 30-40 years with acute or convalescent COVID-19. CDR3 nucleotides: TGCGCCAGCAGTGAGGCAGGGGGCTATGGCTACACCTTC. This encodes CASSEAGGYGYTF.